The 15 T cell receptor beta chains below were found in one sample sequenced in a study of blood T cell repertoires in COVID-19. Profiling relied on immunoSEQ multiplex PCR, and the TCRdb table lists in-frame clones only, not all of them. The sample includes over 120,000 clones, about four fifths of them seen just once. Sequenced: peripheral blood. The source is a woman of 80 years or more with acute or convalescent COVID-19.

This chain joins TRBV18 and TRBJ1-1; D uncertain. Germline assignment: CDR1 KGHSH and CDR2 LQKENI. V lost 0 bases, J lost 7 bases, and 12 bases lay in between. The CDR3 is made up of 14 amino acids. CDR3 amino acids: CASSPPTTRFEAFF. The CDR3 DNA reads TGTGCCAGCTCACCACCGACTACGAGGTTTGAAGCTTTCTTT.

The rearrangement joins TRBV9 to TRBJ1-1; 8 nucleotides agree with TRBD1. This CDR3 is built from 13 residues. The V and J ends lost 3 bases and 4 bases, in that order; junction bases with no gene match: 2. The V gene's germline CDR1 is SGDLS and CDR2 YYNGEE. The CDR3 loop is CASSGTGFTEAFF. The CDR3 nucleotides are TGTGCCAGCAGCGGGACAGGGTTCACTGAAGCTTTCTTT.

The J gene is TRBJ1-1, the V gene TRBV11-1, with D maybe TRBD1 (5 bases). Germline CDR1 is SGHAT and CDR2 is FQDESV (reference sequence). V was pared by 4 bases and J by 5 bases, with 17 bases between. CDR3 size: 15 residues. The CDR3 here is CASSSNPVGGTEAFF. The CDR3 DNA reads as TGTGCCAGCAGCTCTAATCCCGTTGGGGGGACTGAAGCTTTCTTT.

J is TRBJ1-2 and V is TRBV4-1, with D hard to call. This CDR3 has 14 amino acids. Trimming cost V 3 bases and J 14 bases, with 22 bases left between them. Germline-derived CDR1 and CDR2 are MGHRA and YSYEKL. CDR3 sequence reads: CASSHPGRTTVGTF. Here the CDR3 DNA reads TGCGCCAGCAGCCACCCAGGACGGACTACCGTCGGGACCTTC.

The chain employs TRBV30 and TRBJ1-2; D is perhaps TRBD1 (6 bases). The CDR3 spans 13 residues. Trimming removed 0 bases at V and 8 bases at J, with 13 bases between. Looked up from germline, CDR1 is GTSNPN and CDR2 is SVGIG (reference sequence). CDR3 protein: CAWSVTPGQGYTF. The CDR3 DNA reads TGTGCCTGGAGTGTAACCCCTGGACAGGGCTACACCTTC.

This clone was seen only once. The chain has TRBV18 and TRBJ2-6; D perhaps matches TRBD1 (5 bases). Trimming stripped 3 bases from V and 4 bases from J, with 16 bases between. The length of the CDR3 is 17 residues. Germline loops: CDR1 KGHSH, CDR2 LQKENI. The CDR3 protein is CASSPGPRPSGANVLTF. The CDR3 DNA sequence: TGTGCCAGCTCACCGGGGCCTAGACCCTCCGGGGCCAACGTCCTGACTTTC.

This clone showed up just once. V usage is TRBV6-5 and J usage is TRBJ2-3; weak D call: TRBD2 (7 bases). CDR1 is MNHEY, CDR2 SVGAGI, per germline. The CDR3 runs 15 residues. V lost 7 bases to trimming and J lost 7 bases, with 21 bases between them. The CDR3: CASIMRLRGGNTQYF. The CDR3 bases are TGTGCCAGCATCATGCGGTTGAGGGGGGGAAATACGCAGTATTTT.

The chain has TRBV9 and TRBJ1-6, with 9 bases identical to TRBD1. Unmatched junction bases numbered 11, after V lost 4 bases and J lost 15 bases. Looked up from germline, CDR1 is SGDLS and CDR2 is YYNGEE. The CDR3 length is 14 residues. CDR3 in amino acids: CASSPEAGQGDLHF. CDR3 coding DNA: TGTGCCAGCAGCCCCGAAGCGGGACAGGGTGACCTCCACTTT.

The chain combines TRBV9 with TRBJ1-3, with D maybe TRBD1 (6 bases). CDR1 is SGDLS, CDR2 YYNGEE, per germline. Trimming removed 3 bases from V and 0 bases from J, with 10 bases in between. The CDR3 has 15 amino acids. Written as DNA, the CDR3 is TGTGCCAGCAGCGAGGGGGTAAACTCTGGAAACACCATATATTTT. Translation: CASSEGVNSGNTIYF.

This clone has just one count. As DNA, the CDR3 is TGTGCCAGCAGCCGGGGCGGGGGCCAAGAGACCCAGTACTTC. Translation gives CASSRGGGQETQYF. The gene calls are TRBV7-3 and TRBJ2-5; 7 bases line up with TRBD2. This CDR3 is 14 amino acids long. Germline V CDR1 and CDR2: SGHTA, FQGTGA. Germline trimming cut 5 bases from V and 1 base from J; bases unmatched to any gene: 4.

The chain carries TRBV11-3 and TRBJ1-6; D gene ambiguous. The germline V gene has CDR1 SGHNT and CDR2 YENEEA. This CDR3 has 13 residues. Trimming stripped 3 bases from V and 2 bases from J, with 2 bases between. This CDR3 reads CASSFAYNSPLHF. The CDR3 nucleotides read TGTGCCAGCAGCTTCGCCTATAATTCACCCCTCCACTTT.

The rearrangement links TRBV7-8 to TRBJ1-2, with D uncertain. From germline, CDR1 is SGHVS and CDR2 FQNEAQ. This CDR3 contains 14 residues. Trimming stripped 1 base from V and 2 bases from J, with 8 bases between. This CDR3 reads CASSLEAANYGYTF. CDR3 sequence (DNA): TGTGCCAGCAGCTTAGAGGCAGCGAACTATGGCTACACCTTC.

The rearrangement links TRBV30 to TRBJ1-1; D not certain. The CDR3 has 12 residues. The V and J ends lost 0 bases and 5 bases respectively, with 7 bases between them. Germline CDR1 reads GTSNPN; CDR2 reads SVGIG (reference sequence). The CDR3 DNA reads TGTGCCTGGAGTGTTAGCCTTACTGAAGCTTTCTTT. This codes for CAWSVSLTEAFF.

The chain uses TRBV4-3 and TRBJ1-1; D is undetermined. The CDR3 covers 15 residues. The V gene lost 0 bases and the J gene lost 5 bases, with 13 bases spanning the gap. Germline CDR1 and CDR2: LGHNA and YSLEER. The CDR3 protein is CASSQDEGFGTEAFF. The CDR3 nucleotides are TGCGCCAGCAGCCAAGATGAGGGCTTCGGGACTGAAGCTTTCTTT.

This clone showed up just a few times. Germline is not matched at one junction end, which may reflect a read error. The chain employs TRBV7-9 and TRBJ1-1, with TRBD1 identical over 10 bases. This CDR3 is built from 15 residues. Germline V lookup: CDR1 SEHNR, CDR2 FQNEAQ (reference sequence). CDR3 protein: CASTLGQGVNTEAFF. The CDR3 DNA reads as TGTGCCAGCACCTTAGGACAGGGGGTGAACACTGAAGCTTTCTTT.